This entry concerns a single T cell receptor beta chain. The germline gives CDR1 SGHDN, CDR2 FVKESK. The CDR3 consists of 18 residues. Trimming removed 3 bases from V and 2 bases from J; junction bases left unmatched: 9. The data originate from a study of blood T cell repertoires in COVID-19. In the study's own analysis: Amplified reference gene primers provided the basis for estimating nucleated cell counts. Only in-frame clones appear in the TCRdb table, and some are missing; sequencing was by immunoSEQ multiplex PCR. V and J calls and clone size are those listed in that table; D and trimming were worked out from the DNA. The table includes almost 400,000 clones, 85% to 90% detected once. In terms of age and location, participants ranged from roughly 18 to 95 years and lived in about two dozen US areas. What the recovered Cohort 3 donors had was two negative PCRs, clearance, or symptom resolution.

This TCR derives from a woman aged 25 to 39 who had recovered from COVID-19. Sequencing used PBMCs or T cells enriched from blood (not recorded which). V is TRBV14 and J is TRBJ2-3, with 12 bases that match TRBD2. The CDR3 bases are TGTGCCAGCAGCCACCTGACTAGCGGGAGACTTACCACAGATACGCAGTATTTT. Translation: CASSHLTSGRLTTDTQYF. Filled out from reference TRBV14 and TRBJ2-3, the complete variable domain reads EAGVTQFPSHSVIEKGQTVTLRCDPISGHDNLYWYRRVMGKEIKFLLHFVKESKQDESGMPNNRFLAERTGGTYSTLKVQPAELEDSGVYFCASSHLTSGRLTTDTQYFGPGTRLTVL.